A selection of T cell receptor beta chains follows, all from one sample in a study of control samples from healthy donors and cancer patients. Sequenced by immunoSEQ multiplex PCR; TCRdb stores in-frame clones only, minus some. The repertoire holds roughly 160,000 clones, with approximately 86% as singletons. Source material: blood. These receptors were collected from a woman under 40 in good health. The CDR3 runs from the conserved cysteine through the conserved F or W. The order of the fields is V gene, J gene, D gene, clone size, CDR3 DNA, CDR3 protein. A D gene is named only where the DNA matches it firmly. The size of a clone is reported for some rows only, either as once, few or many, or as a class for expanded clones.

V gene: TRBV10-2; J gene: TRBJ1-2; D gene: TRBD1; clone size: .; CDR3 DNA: TGCGCCAGCAGGGGGGGGACAGGACGGGCCTATGGCTACACCTTC; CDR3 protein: CASRGGTGRAYGYTF
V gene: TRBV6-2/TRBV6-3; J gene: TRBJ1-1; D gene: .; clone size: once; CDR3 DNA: TGTGCCAGCAGTCGCATCGAAGCTTTCTTT; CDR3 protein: CASSRIEAFF
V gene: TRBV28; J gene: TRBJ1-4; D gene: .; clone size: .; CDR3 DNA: TGTGCCAGCAGTTTGGCTGGGAGCCCTAATGAAAAACTGTTTTTT; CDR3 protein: CASSLAGSPNEKLFF
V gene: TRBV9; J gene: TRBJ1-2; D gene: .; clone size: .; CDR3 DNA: TGTGCCAGCAGCCCCCCCGGGGTGAAAAATGGCTACACCTTC; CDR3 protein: CASSPPGVKNGYTF
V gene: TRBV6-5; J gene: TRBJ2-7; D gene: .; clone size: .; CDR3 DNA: TGTGCCAGCAGCGTTACGTCGGACTCCGTCAACGAGCAGTACTTC; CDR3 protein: CASSVTSDSVNEQYF
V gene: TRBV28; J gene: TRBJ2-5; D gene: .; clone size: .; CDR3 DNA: TGTGCCAGCAATCCCGCGGGACAACAAGAGACCCAGTACTTC; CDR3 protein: CASNPAGQQETQYF
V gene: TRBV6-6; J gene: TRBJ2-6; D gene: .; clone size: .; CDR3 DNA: TGTGCCAGCAGGCCTCAGCCTGGGGCCAACGTCCTGACTTTC; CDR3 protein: CASRPQPGANVLTF
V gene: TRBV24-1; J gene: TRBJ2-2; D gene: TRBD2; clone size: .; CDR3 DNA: TGTGCCACCAGTGACCCTGAAGCGGGGGATTTCGCGAACACCGGGGAGCTGTTTTTT; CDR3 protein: CATSDPEAGDFANTGELFF
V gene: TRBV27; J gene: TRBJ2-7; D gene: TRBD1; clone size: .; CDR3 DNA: TGTGCCAGCAGTTACGGGACAGGCTCCTACGAGCAGTACTTC; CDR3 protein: CASSYGTGSYEQYF
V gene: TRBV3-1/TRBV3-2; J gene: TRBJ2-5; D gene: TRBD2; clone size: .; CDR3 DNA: TGTGCCAGCAGCCAAGTCGGTTACGGGGGGGGAGAGACCCAGTACTTC; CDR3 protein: CASSQVGYGGGETQYF
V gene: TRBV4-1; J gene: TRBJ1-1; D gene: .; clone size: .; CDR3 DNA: TGCGCCAGCAGCCAGTCCGGGACGGTGAACACTGAAGCTTTCTTT; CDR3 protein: CASSQSGTVNTEAFF
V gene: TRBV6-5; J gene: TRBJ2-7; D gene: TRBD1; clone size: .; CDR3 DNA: TGTGCCAGCAGGGTAAGACAGGGGCAACCCTACGAGCAGTACTTC; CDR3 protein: CASRVRQGQPYEQYF
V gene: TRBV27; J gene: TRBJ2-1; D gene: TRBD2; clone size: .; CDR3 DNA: TGTGCCAGCAGCCCCGGGACTAGCGGCTACAATGAGCAGTTCTTC; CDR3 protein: CASSPGTSGYNEQFF
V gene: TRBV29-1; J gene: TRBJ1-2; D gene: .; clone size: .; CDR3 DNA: TGCAGCGCTGACCGGGACGTCTATGGCTACACCTTC; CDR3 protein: CSADRDVYGYTF
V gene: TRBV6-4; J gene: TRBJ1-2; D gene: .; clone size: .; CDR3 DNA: TGTGCCAGCAGCCCTTACGCGGACGGCTCCCTGGGCTACACCTTC; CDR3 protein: CASSPYADGSLGYTF
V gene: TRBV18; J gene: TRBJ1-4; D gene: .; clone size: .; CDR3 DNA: TGTGCCAGCTCACCGGACATCAGTGAAAAACTGTTTTTT; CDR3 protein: CASSPDISEKLFF
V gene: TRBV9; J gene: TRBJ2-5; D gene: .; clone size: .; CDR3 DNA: TGTGCCAGCAGCGTAGGTGGTTCTCAAGAGACCCAGTACTTC; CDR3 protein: CASSVGGSQETQYF
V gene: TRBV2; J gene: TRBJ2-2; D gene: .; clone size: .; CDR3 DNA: TGTGCCAGCAGTGGAAAAGAGAACACCGGGGAGCTGTTTTTT; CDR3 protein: CASSGKENTGELFF
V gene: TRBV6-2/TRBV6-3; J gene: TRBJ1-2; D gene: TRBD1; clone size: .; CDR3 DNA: TGTGCCAGCAGTTACTCGCGGACAGGGGGCCGAGCTAACTATGGCTACACCTTC; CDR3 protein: CASSYSRTGGRANYGYTF
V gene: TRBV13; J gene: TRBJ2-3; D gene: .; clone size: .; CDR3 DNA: TGTGCCAGCAGCTTAGGTGGGGATACGCAGTATTTT; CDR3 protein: CASSLGGDTQYF
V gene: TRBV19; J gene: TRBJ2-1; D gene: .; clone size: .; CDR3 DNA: TGTGCCAGTAGTTTGGGCGGCAATGAGCAGTTCTTC; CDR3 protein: CASSLGGNEQFF
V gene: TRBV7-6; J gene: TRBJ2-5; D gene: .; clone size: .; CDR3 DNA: TGTGCCAGCAGCTTAGTTTCCCAAGAGACCCAGTACTTC; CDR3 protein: CASSLVSQETQYF
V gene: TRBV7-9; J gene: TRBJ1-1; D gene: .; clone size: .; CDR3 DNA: TGTGCCAGCAGCCAACTGGGGGGGATGAACACTGAAGCTTTCTTT; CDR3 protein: CASSQLGGMNTEAFF
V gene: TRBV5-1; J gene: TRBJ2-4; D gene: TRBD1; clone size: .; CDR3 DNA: TGCGCCAGCAGCTTGGCTCCGGGACAGGGGCTACTAGCCAAAAACATTCAGTACTTC; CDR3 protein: CASSLAPGQGLLAKNIQYF
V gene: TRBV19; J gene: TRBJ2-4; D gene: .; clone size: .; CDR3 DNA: TGTGCCAGTAGCCCGAGGACCCAACCCCAACTAGCCAAAAACATTCAGTACTTC; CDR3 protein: CASSPRTQPQLAKNIQYF
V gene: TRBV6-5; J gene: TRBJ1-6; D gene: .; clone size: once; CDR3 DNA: TGTGCCAGCAGCCCCTCACAGGGATTGAGGACACCCCTCCACTTT; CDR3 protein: CASSPSQGLRTPLHF
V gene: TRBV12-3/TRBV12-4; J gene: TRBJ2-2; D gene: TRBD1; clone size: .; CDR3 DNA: TGTGCCAGCAGCCGGGACAGGACCGGGGAGCTGTTTTTT; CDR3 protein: CASSRDRTGELFF
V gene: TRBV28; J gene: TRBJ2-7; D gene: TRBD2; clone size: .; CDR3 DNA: TGTGCCAGCAGTTTAAGCGGGAGGGCCTTTGAGCAGTACTTC; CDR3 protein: CASSLSGRAFEQYF
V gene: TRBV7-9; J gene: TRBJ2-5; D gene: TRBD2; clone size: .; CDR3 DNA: TGTGCCAGCAGCTTAGGGCTAGCGGGGGCCCGGGAGACCCAGTACTTC; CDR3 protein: CASSLGLAGARETQYF
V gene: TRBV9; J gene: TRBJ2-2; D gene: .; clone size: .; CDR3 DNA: TGTGCCAGCAGCGTAGATAGGGGGTTCGGCACCGGGGAGCTGTTTTTT; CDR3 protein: CASSVDRGFGTGELFF
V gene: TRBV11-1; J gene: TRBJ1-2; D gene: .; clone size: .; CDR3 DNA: TGTGCCAGCACGGGAAGGGCTAACTATGGCTACACCTTC; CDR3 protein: CASTGRANYGYTF
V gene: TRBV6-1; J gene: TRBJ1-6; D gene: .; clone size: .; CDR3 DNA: TGTGCCAGCAGTGAATGGGCTGGGGATTCACCCCTCCACTTT; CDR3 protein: CASSEWAGDSPLHF
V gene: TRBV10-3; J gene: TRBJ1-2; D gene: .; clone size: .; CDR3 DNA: TGTGCCATCAGTGAGAGGGGTACGGGGGACTATGGCTACACCTTC; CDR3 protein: CAISERGTGDYGYTF
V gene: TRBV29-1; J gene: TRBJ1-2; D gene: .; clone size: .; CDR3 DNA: TGCAGCGTTGACATGGACGGTCTACTGGGCACCTTC; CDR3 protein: CSVDMDGLLGTF
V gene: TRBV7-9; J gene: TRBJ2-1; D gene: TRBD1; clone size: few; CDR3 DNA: TGTGCCAGCAGCAACACCGGGACAGGGAGGAATGAGCAGTTCTTC; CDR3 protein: CASSNTGTGRNEQFF
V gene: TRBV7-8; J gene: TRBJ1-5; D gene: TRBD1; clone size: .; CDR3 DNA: TGTGCCAGCAGTCAACCGGAAACAGGCAGGGGGTGGAATAGGAATCAGCCCCAGCATTTT; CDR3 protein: CASSQPETGRGWNRNQPQHF
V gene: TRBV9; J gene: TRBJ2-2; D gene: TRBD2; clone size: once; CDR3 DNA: TGTGCCAGCAGCGCCGGGACTAGCGGCGTCACCGGGGAGCTGTTTTTT; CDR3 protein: CASSAGTSGVTGELFF
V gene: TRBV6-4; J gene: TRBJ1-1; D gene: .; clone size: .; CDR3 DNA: TGTGCCAGCAGTGAGGGCGGGGTTGGGATGAACACTGAAGCTTTCTTT; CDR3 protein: CASSEGGVGMNTEAFF
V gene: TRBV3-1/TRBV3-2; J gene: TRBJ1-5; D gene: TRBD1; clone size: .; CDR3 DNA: TGTGCCAGCAGCCACGGGACAGGGAATCAGCCCCAGCATTTT; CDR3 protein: CASSHGTGNQPQHF
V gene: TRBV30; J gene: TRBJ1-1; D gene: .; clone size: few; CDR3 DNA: TGTGCCTGGACCCTACTCGACGAAGCTTTCTTT; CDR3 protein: CAWTLLDEAFF
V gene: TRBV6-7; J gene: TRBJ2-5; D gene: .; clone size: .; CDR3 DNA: TGTGCCAGCAGTTACTCGAGCGAGACCCAGTACTTC; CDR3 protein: CASSYSSETQYF
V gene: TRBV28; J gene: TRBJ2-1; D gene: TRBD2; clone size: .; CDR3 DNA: TGTGCCAGCAGACTGCGGGGGGCCCACAATGAGCAGTTCTTC; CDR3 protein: CASRLRGAHNEQFF
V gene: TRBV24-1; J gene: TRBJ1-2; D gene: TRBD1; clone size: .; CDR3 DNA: TGTGCCACCAGTGATCGCGTCAGGGGGTATGGCTACACCTTC; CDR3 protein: CATSDRVRGYGYTF
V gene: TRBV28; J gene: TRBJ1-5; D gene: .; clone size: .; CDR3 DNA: TGTGCCAGCAGTCCCCGCGTGACAACAGGTAGGGACCGCGGCCGGCATAGCAATCAGCCCCAGCATTTT; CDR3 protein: CASSPRVTTGRDRGRHSNQPQHF
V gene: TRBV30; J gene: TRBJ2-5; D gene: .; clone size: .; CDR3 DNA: TGTGCCTGGATGTTTACTGGGGGGTCCCAGTACTTC; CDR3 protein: CAWMFTGGSQYF
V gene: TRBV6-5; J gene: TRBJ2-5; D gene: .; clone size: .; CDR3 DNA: TGTGCCAGCAGTTACGTGGGTAGACAGCAAGAGACCCAGTACTTC; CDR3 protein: CASSYVGRQQETQYF
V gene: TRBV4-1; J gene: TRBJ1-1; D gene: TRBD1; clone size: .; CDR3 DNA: TGCGCCAGCAGCCTAAAAGGGCGACAGGGGTATGACACTGAAGCTTTCTTT; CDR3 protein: CASSLKGRQGYDTEAFF
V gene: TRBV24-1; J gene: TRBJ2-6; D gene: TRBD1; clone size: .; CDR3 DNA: TGTGCCATCGGACAGGGGCTTCCTGGGGCCAACGTCCTGACTTTC; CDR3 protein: CAIGQGLPGANVLTF
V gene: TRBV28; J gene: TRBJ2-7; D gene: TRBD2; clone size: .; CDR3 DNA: TGTGCCAGCAGTTTCGGGACTAGCGGCCGCACTGACTTCTACGAGCAGTACTTC; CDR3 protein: CASSFGTSGRTDFYEQYF
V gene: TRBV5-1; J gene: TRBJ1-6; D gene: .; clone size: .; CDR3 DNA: TGCGCCAGCGCCCCGTTTGGGGGGCCCAATTCACCCCTCCACTTT; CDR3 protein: CASAPFGGPNSPLHF
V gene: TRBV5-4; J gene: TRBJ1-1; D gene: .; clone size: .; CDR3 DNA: TGTGCCAGCAGCTTGTCCCGGAAAACTGAAGCTTTCTTT; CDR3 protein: CASSLSRKTEAFF
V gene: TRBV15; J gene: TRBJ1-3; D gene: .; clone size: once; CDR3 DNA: TGTGCCACCAGCATTACAGGGCGAATCGGAAACACCATATATTTT; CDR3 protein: CATSITGRIGNTIYF
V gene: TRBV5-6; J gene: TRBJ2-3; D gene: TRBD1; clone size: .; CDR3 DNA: TGTGCCAGCAGCTGGACGGGACAGAACACAGATACGCAGTATTTT; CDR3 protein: CASSWTGQNTDTQYF
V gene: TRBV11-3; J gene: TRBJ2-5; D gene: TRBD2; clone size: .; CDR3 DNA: TGTGCCAGCAGCCCCAGCGGGGGACAAGAGACCCAGTACTTC; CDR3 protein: CASSPSGGQETQYF
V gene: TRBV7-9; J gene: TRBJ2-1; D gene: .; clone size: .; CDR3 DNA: TGTGCCACCGCGTCCTGGGACAATGAGCAGTTCTTC; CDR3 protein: CATASWDNEQFF
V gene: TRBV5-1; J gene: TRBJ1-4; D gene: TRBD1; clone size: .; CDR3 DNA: TGCGCCAGCAGCCAAGACAGGGGAGGAACTAATGAAAAACTGTTTTTT; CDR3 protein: CASSQDRGGTNEKLFF
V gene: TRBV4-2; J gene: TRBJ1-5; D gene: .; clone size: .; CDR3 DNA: TGTGCCAGCAGCCAAGACAGGGGTCAGCCCCAGCATTTT; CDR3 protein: CASSQDRGQPQHF
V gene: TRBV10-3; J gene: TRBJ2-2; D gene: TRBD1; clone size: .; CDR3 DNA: TGTGCCATCAGTGCGGGACAGGGGATGACCGGGGAGCTGTTTTTT; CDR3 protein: CAISAGQGMTGELFF